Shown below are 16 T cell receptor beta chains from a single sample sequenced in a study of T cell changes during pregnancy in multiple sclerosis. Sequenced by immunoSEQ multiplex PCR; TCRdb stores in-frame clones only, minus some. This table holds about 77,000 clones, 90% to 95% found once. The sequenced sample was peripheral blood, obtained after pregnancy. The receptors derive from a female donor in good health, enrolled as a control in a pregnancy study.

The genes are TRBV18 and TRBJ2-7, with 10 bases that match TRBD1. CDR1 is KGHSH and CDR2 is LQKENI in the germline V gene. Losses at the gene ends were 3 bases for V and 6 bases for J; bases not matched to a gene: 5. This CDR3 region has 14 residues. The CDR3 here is CASSPGTGEVEQYF. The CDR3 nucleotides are TGTGCCAGCTCACCCGGGACAGGGGAGGTCGAGCAGTACTTC.

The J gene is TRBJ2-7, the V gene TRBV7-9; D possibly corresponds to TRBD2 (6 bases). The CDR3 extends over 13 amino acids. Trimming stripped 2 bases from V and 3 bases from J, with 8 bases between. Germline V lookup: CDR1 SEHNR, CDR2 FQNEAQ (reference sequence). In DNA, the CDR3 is TGTGCCAGCAGCTTAATTAGCGGCTACGAGCAGTACTTC. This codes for CASSLISGYEQYF.

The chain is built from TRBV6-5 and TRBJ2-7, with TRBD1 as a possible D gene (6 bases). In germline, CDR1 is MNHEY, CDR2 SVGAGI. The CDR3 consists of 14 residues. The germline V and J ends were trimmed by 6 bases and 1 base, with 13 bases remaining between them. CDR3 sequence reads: CASSDGQTSYEQYF. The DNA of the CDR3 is TGTGCCAGCAGCGACGGACAGACATCCTACGAGCAGTACTTC.

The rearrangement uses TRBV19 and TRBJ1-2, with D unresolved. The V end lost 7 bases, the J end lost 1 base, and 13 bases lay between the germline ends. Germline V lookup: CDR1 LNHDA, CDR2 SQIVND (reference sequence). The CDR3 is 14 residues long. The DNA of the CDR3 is TGTGCCAGTACCCGAGGAGGTTTTAACTATGGCTACACCTTC. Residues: CASTRGGFNYGYTF.

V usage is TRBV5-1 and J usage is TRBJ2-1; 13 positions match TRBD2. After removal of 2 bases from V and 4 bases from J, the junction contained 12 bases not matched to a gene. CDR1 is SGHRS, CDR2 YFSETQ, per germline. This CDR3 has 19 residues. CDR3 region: CASSLAGTSGTSFYNEQFF. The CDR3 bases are TGCGCCAGCAGCTTAGCCGGGACTAGCGGGACGTCCTTTTACAATGAGCAGTTCTTC. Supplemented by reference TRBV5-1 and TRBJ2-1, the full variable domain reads KAGVTQTPRYLIKTRGQQVTLSCSPISGHRSVSWYQQTPGQGLQFLFEYFSETQRNKGNFPGRFSGRQFSNSRSEMNVSTLELGDSALYLCASSLAGTSGTSFYNEQFFGPGTRLTVL.

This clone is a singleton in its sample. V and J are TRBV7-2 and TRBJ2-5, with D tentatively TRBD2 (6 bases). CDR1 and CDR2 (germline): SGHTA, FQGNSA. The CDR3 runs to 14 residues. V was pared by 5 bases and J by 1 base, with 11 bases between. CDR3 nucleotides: TGTGCCAGCAGCACAACTAGCCGCCAAGAGACCCAGTACTTC. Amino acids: CASSTTSRQETQYF.

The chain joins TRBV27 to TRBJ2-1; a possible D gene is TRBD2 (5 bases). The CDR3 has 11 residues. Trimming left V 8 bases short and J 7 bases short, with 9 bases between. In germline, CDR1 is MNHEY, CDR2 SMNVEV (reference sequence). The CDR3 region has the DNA TGTGCCAGCGGAGGTAGGAATGAGCAGTTCTTC. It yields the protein CASGGRNEQFF.

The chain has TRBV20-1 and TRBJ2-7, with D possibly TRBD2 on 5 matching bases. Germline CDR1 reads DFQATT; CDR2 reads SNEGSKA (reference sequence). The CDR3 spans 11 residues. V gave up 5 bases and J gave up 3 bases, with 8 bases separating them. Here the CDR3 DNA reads TGCAGTGCTCCAGACTACTACGAGCAGTACTTC. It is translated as CSAPDYYEQYF.

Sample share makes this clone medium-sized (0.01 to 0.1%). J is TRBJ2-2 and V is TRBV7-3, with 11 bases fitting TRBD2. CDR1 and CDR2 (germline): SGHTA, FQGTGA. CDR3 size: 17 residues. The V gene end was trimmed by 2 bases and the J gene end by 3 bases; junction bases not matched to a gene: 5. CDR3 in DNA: TGTGCCAGCAGCTTAGGGCTAGCGGGAGGCTACACCGGGGAGCTGTTTTTT. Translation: CASSLGLAGGYTGELFF.

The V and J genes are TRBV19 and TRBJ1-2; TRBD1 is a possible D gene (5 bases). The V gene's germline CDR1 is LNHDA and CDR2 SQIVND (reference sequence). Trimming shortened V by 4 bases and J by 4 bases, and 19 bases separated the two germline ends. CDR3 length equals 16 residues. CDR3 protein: CASSRHPGGRLYGYTF. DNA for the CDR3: TGTGCCAGTAGTAGGCACCCTGGGGGGAGGCTCTATGGCTACACCTTC.

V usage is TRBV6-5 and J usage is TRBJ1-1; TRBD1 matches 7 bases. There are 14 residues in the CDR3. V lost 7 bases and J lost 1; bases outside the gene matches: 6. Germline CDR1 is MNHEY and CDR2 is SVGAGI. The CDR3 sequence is CASKGGQGNTEAFF. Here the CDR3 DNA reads TGTGCCAGCAAAGGGGGCCAGGGGAACACTGAAGCTTTCTTT.

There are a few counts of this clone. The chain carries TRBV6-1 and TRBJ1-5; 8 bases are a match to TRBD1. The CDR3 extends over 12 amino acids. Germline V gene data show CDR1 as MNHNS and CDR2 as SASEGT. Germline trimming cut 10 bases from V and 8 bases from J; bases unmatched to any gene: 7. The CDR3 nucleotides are TGTGCCATCCGACAGGGGAGAGAGCCCCAGCATTTT. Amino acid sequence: CAIRQGREPQHF.

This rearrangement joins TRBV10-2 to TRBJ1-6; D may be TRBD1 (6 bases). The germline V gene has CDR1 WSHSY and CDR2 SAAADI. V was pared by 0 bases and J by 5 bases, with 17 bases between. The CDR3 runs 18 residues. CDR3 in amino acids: CASSESPYLTGNNSPLHF. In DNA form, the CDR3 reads TGCGCCAGCAGTGAGTCTCCCTACTTAACAGGGAATAATTCACCCCTCCACTTT.

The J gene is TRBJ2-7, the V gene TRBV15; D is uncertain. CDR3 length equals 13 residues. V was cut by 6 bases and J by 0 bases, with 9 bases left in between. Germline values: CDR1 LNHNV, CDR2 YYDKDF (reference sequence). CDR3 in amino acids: CATRGFSSYEQYF. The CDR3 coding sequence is TGTGCCACCAGGGGCTTTAGCTCCTACGAGCAGTACTTC.

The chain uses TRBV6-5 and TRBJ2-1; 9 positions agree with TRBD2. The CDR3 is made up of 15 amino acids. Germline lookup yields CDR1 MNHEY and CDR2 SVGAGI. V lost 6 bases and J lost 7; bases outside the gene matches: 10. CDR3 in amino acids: CASSPSGEPKNEQFF. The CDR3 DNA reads TGTGCCAGCAGCCCTAGCGGGGAACCAAAGAATGAGCAGTTCTTC.

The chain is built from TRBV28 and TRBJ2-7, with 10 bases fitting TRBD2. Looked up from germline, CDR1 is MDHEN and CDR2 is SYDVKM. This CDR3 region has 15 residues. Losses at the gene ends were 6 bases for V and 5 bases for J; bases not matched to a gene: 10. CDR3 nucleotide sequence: TGTGCCAGCAGGGGACTAGCGCCGGGGAGAGACGAGCAGTACTTC. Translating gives CASRGLAPGRDEQYF.